This entry is about one T cell receptor beta chain. The data were obtained in a study of cytomegalovirus exposure and HLA in healthy donors. Trimming took off 2 bases at V and 0 bases at J, with 10 bases between the two ends. This CDR3 comprises 15 residues. CDR1 is MNHEY and CDR2 is SVGAGI in the germline V gene. The PCR made use of 60 Vbeta and 13 Jbeta primers. Produced via immunoSEQ multiplex PCR; TCRdb's table is partial and in-frame only. The repertoire has roughly 73,000 clones, 65% to 80% of them found once; the top ten carry 9.5% to 15%. V usage is TRBV6-5 and J usage is TRBJ1-2; the D is unclear. The sequence derives from a man between 65 and 80 years old in good health and CMV-seronegative. Sequencing used PBMCs. The CDR3 DNA sequence: TGTGCCAGCAGTTACGTTCAACCAGCTAACTATGGCTACACCTTC. Translating it yields CASSYVQPANYGYTF.